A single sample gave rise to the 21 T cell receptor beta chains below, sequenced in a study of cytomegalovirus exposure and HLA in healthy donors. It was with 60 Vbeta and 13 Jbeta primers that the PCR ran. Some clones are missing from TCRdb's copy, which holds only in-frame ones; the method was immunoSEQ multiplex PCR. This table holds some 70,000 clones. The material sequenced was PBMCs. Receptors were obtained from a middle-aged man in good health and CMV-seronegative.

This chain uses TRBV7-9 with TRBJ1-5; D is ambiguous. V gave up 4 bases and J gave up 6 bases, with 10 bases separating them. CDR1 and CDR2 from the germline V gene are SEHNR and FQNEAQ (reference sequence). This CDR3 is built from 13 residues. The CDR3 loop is CASSSNTGQPQHF. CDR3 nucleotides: TGTGCCAGCAGCTCGAACACGGGTCAGCCCCAGCATTTT.

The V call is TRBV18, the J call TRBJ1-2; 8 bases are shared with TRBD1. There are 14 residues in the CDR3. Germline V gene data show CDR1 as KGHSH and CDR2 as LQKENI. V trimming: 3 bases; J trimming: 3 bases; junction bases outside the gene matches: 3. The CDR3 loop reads CASSPQTGDYGYTF. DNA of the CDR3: TGTGCCAGCTCACCTCAGACAGGGGACTATGGCTACACCTTC.

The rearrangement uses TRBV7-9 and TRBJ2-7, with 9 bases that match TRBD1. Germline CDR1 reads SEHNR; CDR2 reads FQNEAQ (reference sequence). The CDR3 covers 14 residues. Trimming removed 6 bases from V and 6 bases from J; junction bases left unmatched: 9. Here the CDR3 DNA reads TGTGCCAGCAGTTCACAACAGGGGGCCGGCGAGCAGTACTTC. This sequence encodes CASSSQQGAGEQYF.

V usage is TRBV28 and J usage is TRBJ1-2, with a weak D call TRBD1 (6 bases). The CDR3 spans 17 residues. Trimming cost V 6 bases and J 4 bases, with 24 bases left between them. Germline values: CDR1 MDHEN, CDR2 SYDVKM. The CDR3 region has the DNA TGTGCCAGCAGGGGGGTGTACGCCGGGGGGCGGTCCTATGGCTACACCTTC. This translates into CASRGVYAGGRSYGYTF.

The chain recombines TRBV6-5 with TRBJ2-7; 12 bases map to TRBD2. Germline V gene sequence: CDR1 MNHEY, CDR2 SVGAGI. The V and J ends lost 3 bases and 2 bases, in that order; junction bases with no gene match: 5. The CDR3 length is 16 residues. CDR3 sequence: CASSYQGTSGPYEQYF. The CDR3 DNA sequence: TGTGCCAGCAGTTATCAGGGGACTAGCGGGCCCTACGAGCAGTACTTC.

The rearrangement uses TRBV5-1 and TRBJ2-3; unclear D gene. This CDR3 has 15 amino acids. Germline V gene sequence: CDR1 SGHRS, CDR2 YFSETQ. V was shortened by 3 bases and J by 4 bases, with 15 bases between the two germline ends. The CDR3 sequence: CASSSVSASADTQYF. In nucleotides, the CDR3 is TGCGCCAGCAGCTCAGTGTCAGCAAGCGCAGATACGCAGTATTTT.

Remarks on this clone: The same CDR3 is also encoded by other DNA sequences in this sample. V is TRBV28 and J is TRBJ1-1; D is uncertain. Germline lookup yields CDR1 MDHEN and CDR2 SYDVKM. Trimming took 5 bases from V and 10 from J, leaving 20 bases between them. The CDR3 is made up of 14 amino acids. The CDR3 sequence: CASSLVQPAGGAFF. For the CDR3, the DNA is TGTGCCAGCAGTCTAGTACAGCCCGCGGGAGGAGCTTTCTTT.

CDR3 sequence: CASSVGQNYGYTF. The CDR3 region has the DNA TGTGCCAGCAGCGTAGGGCAGAACTATGGCTACACCTTC. This sequence joins TRBV9 and TRBJ1-2; D gene uncertain. Germline V gene data show CDR1 as SGDLS and CDR2 as YYNGEE. CDR3 length equals 13 residues. V dropped 0 bases and J dropped 2 bases, with 5 bases sitting between them.

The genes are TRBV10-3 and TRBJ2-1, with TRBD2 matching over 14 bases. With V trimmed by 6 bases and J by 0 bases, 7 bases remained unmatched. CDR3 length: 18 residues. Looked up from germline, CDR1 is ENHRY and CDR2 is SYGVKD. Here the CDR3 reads CAISGTSGGTLSYNEQFF. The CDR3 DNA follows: TGTGCCATCAGCGGGACTAGCGGGGGTACCCTCTCCTACAATGAGCAGTTCTTC.

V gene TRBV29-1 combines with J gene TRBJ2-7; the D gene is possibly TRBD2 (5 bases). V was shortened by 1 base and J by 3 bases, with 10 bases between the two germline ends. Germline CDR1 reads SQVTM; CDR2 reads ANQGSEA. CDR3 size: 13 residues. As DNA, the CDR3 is TGCAGCGTTGAAGGTAGCCGGGGCTACGAGCAGTACTTC. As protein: CSVEGSRGYEQYF.

Written as DNA, the CDR3 is TGTGCCAGCAGCTTAGGATCAGGGGATGGTCAGCCCCAGCATTTT. It is translated as CASSLGSGDGQPQHF. The chain recombines TRBV13 with TRBJ1-5; the D gene is possibly TRBD1 (6 bases). The length of the CDR3 is 15 residues. The germline V and J ends were trimmed by 0 bases and 6 bases, with 12 bases remaining between them. The germline CDR1 and CDR2 sequences are PRHDT and FYEKMQ (reference sequence).

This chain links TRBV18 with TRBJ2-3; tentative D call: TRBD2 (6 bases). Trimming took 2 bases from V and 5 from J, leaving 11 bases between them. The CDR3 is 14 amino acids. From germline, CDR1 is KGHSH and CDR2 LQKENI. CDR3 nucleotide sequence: TGTGCCAGCTCACCAGGTGGGGAGGAAGATACGCAGTATTTT. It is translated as CASSPGGEEDTQYF.

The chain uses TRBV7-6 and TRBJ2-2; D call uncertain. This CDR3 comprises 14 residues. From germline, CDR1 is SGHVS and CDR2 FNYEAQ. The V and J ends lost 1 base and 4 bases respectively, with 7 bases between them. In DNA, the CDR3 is TGTGCCAGCAGCTTAGAACAGACCACCGGGGAGCTGTTTTTT. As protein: CASSLEQTTGELFF.

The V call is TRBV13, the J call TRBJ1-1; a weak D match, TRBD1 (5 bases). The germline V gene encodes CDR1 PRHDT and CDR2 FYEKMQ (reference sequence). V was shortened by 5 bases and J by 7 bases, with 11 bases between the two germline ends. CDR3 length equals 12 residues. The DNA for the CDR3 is TGTGCCAGCAGCCTCCGACAGAGTGAAGCTTTCTTT. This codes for CASSLRQSEAFF.

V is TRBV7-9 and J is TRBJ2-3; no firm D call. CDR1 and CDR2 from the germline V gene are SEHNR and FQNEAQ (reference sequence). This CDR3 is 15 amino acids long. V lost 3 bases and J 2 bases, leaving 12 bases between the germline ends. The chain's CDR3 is CASSLSPGATDTQYF. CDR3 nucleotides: TGTGCCAGCAGCTTGTCTCCGGGTGCCACAGATACGCAGTATTTT.

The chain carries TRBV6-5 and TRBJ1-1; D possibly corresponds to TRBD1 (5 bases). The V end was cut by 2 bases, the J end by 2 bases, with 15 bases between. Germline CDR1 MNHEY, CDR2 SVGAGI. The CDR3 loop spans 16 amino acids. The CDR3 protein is CASSYDPTAANTEAFF. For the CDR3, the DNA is TGTGCCAGCAGTTACGACCCGACAGCTGCAAACACTGAAGCTTTCTTT.

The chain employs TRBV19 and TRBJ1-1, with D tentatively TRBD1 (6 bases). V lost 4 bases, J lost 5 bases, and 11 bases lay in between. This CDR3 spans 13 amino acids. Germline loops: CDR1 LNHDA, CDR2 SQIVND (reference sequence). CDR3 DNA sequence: TGTGCCAGTAGTAGTCTGCAGGGGACTGAAGCTTTCTTT. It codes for CASSSLQGTEAFF.

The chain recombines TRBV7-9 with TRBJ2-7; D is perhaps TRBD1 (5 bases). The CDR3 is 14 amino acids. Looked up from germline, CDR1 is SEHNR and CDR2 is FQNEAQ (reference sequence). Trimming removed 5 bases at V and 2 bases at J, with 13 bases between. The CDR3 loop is CASSLDSAAYEQYF. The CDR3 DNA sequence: TGTGCCAGCAGCCTTGACAGTGCGGCCTACGAGCAGTACTTC.

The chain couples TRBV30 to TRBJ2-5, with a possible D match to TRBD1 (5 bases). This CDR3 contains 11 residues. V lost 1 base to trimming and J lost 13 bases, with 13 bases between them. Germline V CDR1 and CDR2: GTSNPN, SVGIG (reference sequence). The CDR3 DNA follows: TGTGCCTGGAGTGGGGCGGACATTCCGTACTTC. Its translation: CAWSGADIPYF.

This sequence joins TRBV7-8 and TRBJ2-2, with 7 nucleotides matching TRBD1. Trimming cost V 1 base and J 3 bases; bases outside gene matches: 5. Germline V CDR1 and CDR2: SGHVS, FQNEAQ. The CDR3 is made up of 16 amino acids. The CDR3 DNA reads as TGTGCCAGCAGCTTAGTCTATCAGGGGGACACCGGGGAGCTGTTTTTT. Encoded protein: CASSLVYQGDTGELFF.

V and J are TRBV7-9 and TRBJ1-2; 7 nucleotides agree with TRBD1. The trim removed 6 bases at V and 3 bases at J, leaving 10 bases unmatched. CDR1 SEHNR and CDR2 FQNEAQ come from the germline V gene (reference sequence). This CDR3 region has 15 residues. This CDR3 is CASRRQGGRHYGYTF. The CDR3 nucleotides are TGTGCCAGCAGGCGACAGGGAGGAAGGCACTATGGCTACACCTTC.